A single sample gave rise to the 12 T cell receptor beta chains below, sequenced in a study of T cell responses to AZD1222 COVID-19 vaccine. Here immunoSEQ multiplex PCR was the method, and the copy in TCRdb shows in-frame clones only, minus some. This table holds some 100,000 clones, approximately 87% found once. Sequenced here: peripheral blood, sampled on day 0 of AZD1222 vaccination. These receptors came from an adult in good health.

The gene calls are TRBV18 and TRBJ2-6, with 7 bases matching TRBD2. V trimming: 3 bases; J trimming: 1 base; junction bases outside the gene matches: 9. The V gene's germline CDR1 is KGHSH and CDR2 LQKENI. The CDR3 has 18 amino acids. The CDR3 bases are TGTGCCAGCTCACCTCTGGCGGGAGCCCGGTCTGGGGCCAACGTCCTGACTTTC. This sequence encodes CASSPLAGARSGANVLTF.

This clone was counted once. J is TRBJ1-2 and V is TRBV18; D remains ambiguous. Trimming left V 6 bases short and J 6 bases short, with 11 bases between. CDR3 length: 12 residues. CDR1 is KGHSH, CDR2 LQKENI, per germline. CDR3 loop: CASSPTGNGYTF. CDR3 in DNA: TGTGCCAGCTCCCCAACCGGGAATGGCTACACCTTC.

J is TRBJ2-2 and V is TRBV14, with D unresolved. Germline V lookup: CDR1 SGHDN, CDR2 FVKESK. Trimming took 0 bases from V and 5 from J, leaving 4 bases between them. The CDR3 spans 13 residues. The CDR3: CASSQDLTGELFF. DNA for the CDR3: TGTGCCAGCAGCCAAGACTTAACCGGGGAGCTGTTTTTT.

This chain links TRBV7-3 with TRBJ2-4, with 11 bases fitting TRBD2. Trimming at V came to 7 bases and at J to 4 bases, leaving 3 bases not matched to a gene. In germline, CDR1 is SGHTA, CDR2 FQGTGA. This CDR3 is built from 14 residues. CDR3 loop: CASNLAGGKNIQYF. CDR3 nucleotide sequence: TGTGCCAGCAATCTAGCGGGAGGTAAAAACATTCAGTACTTC.

V and J are TRBV19 and TRBJ1-6; TRBD1 agrees at 11 bases. The V gene end was trimmed by 5 bases and the J gene end by 2 bases; junction bases not matched to a gene: 14. The CDR3 is 20 amino acids. Germline V gene data show CDR1 as LNHDA and CDR2 as SQIVND (reference sequence). CDR3 DNA sequence: TGTGCCAGTAGTCAAAGAGGACAGGGGGCCGGAGGTGCCTATAATTCACCCCTCCACTTT. Translated: CASSQRGQGAGGAYNSPLHF.

DNA of the CDR3: TGTGCCAGCAGTGAAATAGGGGCTAGCGGGGACAATGAGCAGTTCTTC. Encoded protein: CASSEIGASGDNEQFF. This chain connects TRBV25-1 to TRBJ2-1, with 9 bases aligning to TRBD2. The germline V gene encodes CDR1 MGHDK and CDR2 SYGVNS. CDR3 size: 16 residues. After removal of 2 bases from V and 5 bases from J, the junction contained 7 bases not matched to a gene.

Only one count was recorded for this clone. The rearrangement links TRBV7-8 to TRBJ1-6, with a weak D call TRBD1 (5 bases). Germline CDR1 SGHVS, CDR2 FQNEAQ. This CDR3 spans 15 amino acids. The germline V and J ends were trimmed by 0 bases and 7 bases, with 10 bases remaining between them. The CDR3 sequence is CASSLAYRLNSPLHF. CDR3 DNA: TGTGCCAGCAGCTTAGCTTACAGGCTAAATTCACCCCTCCACTTT.

This sequence joins TRBV21-1 and TRBJ1-5; whether TRBD1, the table's D call, matches the DNA was not checked. TRBV21-1 is labeled a pseudogene. This CDR3 comprises 13 residues. Here the CDR3 DNA reads TGTGCCAGCCACAGGGGTAGCAATCAGCCCCAGCATTTT. Encoded protein: CASHRGSNQPQHF.

J is TRBJ2-3 and V is TRBV18; 8 bases align to TRBD2. Germline CDR1 is KGHSH and CDR2 is LQKENI. J gave up 2 bases and V 3 bases, and 7 bases lay outside the gene matches. This CDR3 has 16 residues. The CDR3 DNA reads TGTGCCAGCTCACCGGAAATAGCGGGGTCCACAGATACGCAGTATTTT. Translation: CASSPEIAGSTDTQYF. The full variable domain, completed using reference TRBV18 and TRBJ2-3, is NAGVMQNPRHLVRRRGQEARLRCSPMKGHSHVYWYRQLPEEGLKFMVYLQKENIIDESGMPKERFSAEFPKEGPSILRIQQVVRGDSAAYFCASSPEIAGSTDTQYFGPGTRLTVL.

The gene calls are TRBV10-3 and TRBJ1-3; D gene ambiguous. Germline V gene sequence: CDR1 ENHRY, CDR2 SYGVKD. V was pared by 0 bases and J by 1 base, with 13 bases between. The CDR3 totals 17 residues. The CDR3 sequence: CAISESMARLSGNTIYF. In DNA, the CDR3 is TGTGCCATCAGTGAGTCGATGGCCCGTCTTTCTGGAAACACCATATATTTT.

J is TRBJ1-2 and V is TRBV10-3; TRBD1 aligns across 7 bases. The CDR3 spans 14 residues. Germline lookup yields CDR1 ENHRY and CDR2 SYGVKD. The V gene end was trimmed by 8 bases and the J gene end by 6 bases; junction bases not matched to a gene: 12. CDR3 sequence reads: CAIRKTGSDDGYTF. CDR3 DNA sequence: TGTGCCATCCGAAAGACAGGGTCTGACGATGGCTACACCTTC.

V and J are TRBV11-2 and TRBJ1-2, with a weak D call TRBD1 (5 bases). Looked up from germline, CDR1 is SGHAT and CDR2 is FQNNGV. V shed 3 bases and J shed 4 bases, with 15 bases lying between them. The CDR3 runs 15 residues. CDR3 nucleotides: TGTGCCAGCAGCTTTTCGAGGGGTAGTAGCTATGGCTACACCTTC. Translated: CASSFSRGSSYGYTF.